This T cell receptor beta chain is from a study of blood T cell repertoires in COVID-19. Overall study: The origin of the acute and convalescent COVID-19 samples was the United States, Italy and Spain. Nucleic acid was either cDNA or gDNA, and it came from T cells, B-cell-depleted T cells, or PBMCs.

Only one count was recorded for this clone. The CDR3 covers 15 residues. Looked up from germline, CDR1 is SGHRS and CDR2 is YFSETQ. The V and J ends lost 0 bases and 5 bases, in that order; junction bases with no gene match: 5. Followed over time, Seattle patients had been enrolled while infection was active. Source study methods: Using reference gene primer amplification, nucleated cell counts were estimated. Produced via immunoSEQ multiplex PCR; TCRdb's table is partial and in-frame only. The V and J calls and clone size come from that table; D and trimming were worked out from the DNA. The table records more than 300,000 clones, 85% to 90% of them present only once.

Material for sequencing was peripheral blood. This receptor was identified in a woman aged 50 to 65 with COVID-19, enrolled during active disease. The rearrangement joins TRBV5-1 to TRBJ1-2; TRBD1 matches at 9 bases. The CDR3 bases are TGCGCCAGCAGCTTGGGACAGGGGGTTAGATATGGCTACACCTTC. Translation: CASSLGQGVRYGYTF.